The 13 T cell receptor beta chains below all came from one sample that was sequenced in a study of immune evolution from preneoplasia to lung adenocarcinoma. Some clones are missing from TCRdb's copy, which holds only in-frame ones; the method was immunoSEQ multiplex PCR. The table lists thousands of clones, about three quarters of them singletons, with 9.5% to 10% in the top ten. Sequencing input: FFPE atypical adenomatous hyperplasia tissue from the lung. As to subset: atypical adenomatous hyperplasia (AAH), lung preneoplasia. These receptors all come from a person aged 70 to 85 with lung adenocarcinoma.

The chain uses TRBV5-1 and TRBJ1-4; the D gene is possibly TRBD1 (5 bases). V was clipped by 1 base and J by 7 bases, with 8 bases between them. The CDR3 has 13 residues. Germline CDR1 and CDR2: SGHRS and YFSETQ. This CDR3 is CASSLQRGEKLFF. The CDR3 DNA sequence: TGCGCCAGCAGCTTGCAGAGGGGTGAAAAACTGTTTTTT. Full variable domain (outside the CDR3, taken from reference TRBV5-1 and TRBJ1-4): KAGVTQTPRYLIKTRGQQVTLSCSPISGHRSVSWYQQTPGQGLQFLFEYFSETQRNKGNFPGRFSGRQFSNSRSEMNVSTLELGDSALYLCASSLQRGEKLFFGSGTQLSVL.

The chain couples TRBV28 to TRBJ1-4; D not resolved. CDR1 is MDHEN, CDR2 SYDVKM, per germline. V dropped 10 bases and J dropped 0 bases, with 12 bases sitting between them. The CDR3 length is 14 residues. The CDR3 region has the DNA TGTGCCACTAAGACATTTACAACTAATGAAAAACTGTTTTTT. Its protein product is CATKTFTTNEKLFF.

The CDR3 is CASRKQGAYYNEQFF. The CDR3 region has the DNA TGTGCCAGCAGAAAACAGGGGGCGTACTACAATGAGCAGTTCTTC. The chain joins TRBV11-2 to TRBJ2-1; TRBD1 matches 9 bases. The germline V gene has CDR1 SGHAT and CDR2 FQNNGV. This CDR3 is 15 amino acids long. J was trimmed by 3 bases and V by 6 bases; bases with no gene match: 6.

V usage is TRBV4-1 and J usage is TRBJ2-7; D possibly corresponds to TRBD2 (5 bases). V lost 1 base and J 7 bases, leaving 20 bases between the germline ends. The CDR3 has 16 residues. From germline, CDR1 is MGHRA and CDR2 YSYEKL. CDR3 residues: CASSQVEASRGSEQYF. CDR3 sequence (DNA): TGCGCCAGCAGCCAAGTAGAGGCTAGCCGAGGTTCGGAGCAGTACTTC.

The chain joins TRBV7-3 to TRBJ2-1; 8 nucleotides line up with TRBD2. Germline values: CDR1 SGHTA, CDR2 FQGTGA. The CDR3 extends over 17 amino acids. Trimming removed 4 bases from V and 2 bases from J; junction bases left unmatched: 10. This chain's CDR3 is CASSSPGGMGAYNEQFF. CDR3 coding DNA: TGTGCCAGCAGCTCCCCGGGAGGGATGGGGGCCTACAATGAGCAGTTCTTC.

The chain couples TRBV29-1 to TRBJ2-3, with D perhaps matching TRBD1 or TRBD2 (5 bases each). CDR1 is SQVTM, CDR2 ANQGSEA, per germline. With 5 bases removed from V and 3 bases from J, the gap between germline ends came to 12 bases. CDR3 length: 13 residues. The CDR3 DNA reads as TGCAGCGTTTGGGCCTGGGGGACAGATACGCAGTATTTT. It is translated as CSVWAWGTDTQYF.

The V gene is TRBV19, the J gene TRBJ1-2, with TRBD1 matching over 7 bases. CDR3 size: 14 residues. V dropped 7 bases and J dropped 3; count of bases not matched to a gene: 8. CDR1 and CDR2 (germline): LNHDA, SQIVND (reference sequence). CDR3: CASTSTGYYYGYTF. Here the CDR3 DNA reads TGTGCCAGTACCTCGACAGGGTACTACTATGGCTACACCTTC.

This chain uses TRBV5-8 with TRBJ1-3; D perhaps matches TRBD1 (6 bases). The CDR3 runs 15 residues. Germline values: CDR1 SGHTS, CDR2 YDEGEE. V was trimmed by 1 base and J by 7 bases, leaving 15 bases between them. The chain's CDR3 is CASSLSWTVWNTIYF. The CDR3 coding sequence is TGTGCCAGCAGCTTGTCCTGGACAGTTTGGAACACCATATATTTT. Combining the CDR3 with reference TRBV5-8 and TRBJ1-3 gives the whole variable domain EAGVTQSPTHLIKTRGQQATLRCSPISGHTSVYWYQQALGLGLQFLLWYDEGEERNRGNFPPRFSGRQFPNYSSELNVNALELEDSALYLCASSLSWTVWNTIYFGEGSWLTVV.

The V call is TRBV11-1, the J call TRBJ2-1, with 13 bases fitting TRBD2. CDR1 and CDR2 (germline): SGHAT, FQDESV (reference sequence). V was pared by 5 bases and J by 8 bases, with 6 bases of the junction left unmatched. The CDR3 length is 15 residues. CDR3 DNA sequence: TGTGCCAGCAGCCTCGGGACTAGCGGGATGGATGAGCAGTTCTTC. Protein: CASSLGTSGMDEQFF.

V usage is TRBV2 and J usage is TRBJ2-3; D possibly corresponds to TRBD1 (5 bases). Germline-derived CDR1 and CDR2 are SNHLY and FYNNEI. This CDR3 has 13 residues. Trimming stripped 3 bases from V and 6 bases from J, with 10 bases between. CDR3 DNA: TGTGCCAGCAGTGATGGGCAGGGCGATACGCAGTATTTT. Protein sequence: CASSDGQGDTQYF.

The CDR3 DNA reads as TGTGCCAGCAGTTTAGCCCGGGACACAATACCGAACACTGAAGCTTTCTTT. Its translation is CASSLARDTIPNTEAFF. V gene TRBV27 combines with J gene TRBJ1-1, with TRBD1 as a possible D gene (6 bases). CDR3 length equals 17 residues. V was cut by 2 bases and J by 1 base, with 17 bases left in between. Germline V gene data show CDR1 as MNHEY and CDR2 as SMNVEV (reference sequence).

The chain recombines TRBV7-9 with TRBJ1-2; D is unclear. Trimming stripped 4 bases from V and 6 bases from J, with 9 bases between. The CDR3 sequence is 12 residues long. In germline, CDR1 is SEHNR, CDR2 FQNEAQ (reference sequence). The CDR3 reads CASSSTRDGYTF. The CDR3 region has the DNA TGTGCCAGCAGCTCCACACGAGATGGCTACACCTTC.

The chain joins TRBV28 to TRBJ2-1; a weak D match, TRBD2 (5 bases). Germline CDR1 reads MDHEN; CDR2 reads SYDVKM. V dropped 5 bases and J dropped 6 bases, with 14 bases sitting between them. There are 14 residues in the CDR3. The chain's CDR3 is CASSPVPGSNEQFF. The CDR3 nucleotides read TGTGCCAGCAGTCCCGTTCCGGGGTCCAATGAGCAGTTCTTC.